The next 27 T cell receptor beta chains were all read from a single sample in a study of T-cell memory formation after mild COVID-19. One entry per CDR3 protein, called by TCRdb with MiXCR from the 5' RACE reads. The data show hundreds of thousands of distinct CDR3 sequences, roughly a fifth seen once. The sequenced sample was PBMCs or a T cell subset sorted from them (not recorded which). Source of these receptors: an adult woman who had mild COVID-19 (a few samples of this study predate the infection). Cell type and time point are not known.

V is TRBV14 and J is TRBJ1-2; the match to TRBD1 covers 8 bases. The CDR3 spans 14 residues. Germline V gives CDR1 SGHDN, CDR2 FVKESK. V shed 0 bases and J 13 bases; nucleotides not matched to a gene: 10. CDR3: CASSQEPRTGWVTF. DNA for the CDR3: TGTGCCAGCAGCCAAGAACCCCGGACAGGGTGGGTCACCTTC.

This clonotype was detected a few times. The junction departs from germline at one end; a sequencing error may be responsible. The chain joins TRBV12-3 or TRBV12-4 to TRBJ2-6; D tentatively fits TRBD1 or TRBD2 (5 bases each). The CDR3 loop spans 17 amino acids. The CDR3 protein is CASSFEGTASGANVLTF. The CDR3 DNA reads TGTGCCAGCAGTTTTGAGGGGACGGCTTCTGGAGCCAACGTCCTGACTTTC.

This clonotype was seen only a few times. J is TRBJ2-3 and V is TRBV6-2 or TRBV6-3; 9 bases are a match to TRBD2. V shed 1 base, J shed 1 base, and the junction held 3 bases outside the gene matches. The CDR3 runs 16 residues. Germline CDR1 MNHEY, CDR2 SVGEGT. CDR3 amino acids: CASSYFVAGGTDTQYF. DNA for the CDR3: TGTGCCAGCAGTTACTTCGTAGCGGGAGGCACAGATACGCAGTATTTT.

This clonotype was seen a single time. This CDR3 is CASSQDSGFGEQYF. Here the CDR3 DNA reads TGTGCCAGCAGCCAAGATTCTGGATTTGGCGAGCAGTACTTC. The chain employs TRBV3-1 and TRBJ2-7, with D unresolved. CDR3 length equals 14 residues. V was clipped by 0 bases and J by 6 bases, with 12 bases between them. Germline V lookup: CDR1 LGHDT, CDR2 YNNKEL (reference sequence).

This clonotype occurred once. V usage is TRBV27 and J usage is TRBJ2-7, with D possibly TRBD2 on 6 matching bases. Germline V CDR1 and CDR2: MNHEY, SMNVEV (reference sequence). The V end was cut by 8 bases, the J end by 6 bases, with 17 bases between. CDR3 length: 13 residues. CDR3 bases: TGTGCCAGCCACCCCTGGGACTTCTCCGAGCAGTACTTC. This codes for CASHPWDFSEQYF.

This clonotype turned up a few times. The rearrangement joins TRBV6-6 to TRBJ1-1; possibly TRBD1 for D (5 bases). CDR1 and CDR2 from the germline V gene are MNHNY and SVGAGI (reference sequence). Trimming pared 2 bases from V and 4 bases from J, leaving 11 bases between. CDR3 size: 14 residues. Here the CDR3 reads CASSYDEDITEAFF. CDR3 coding DNA: TGTGCCAGCAGTTACGATGAGGACATCACTGAAGCTTTCTTT.

The chain couples TRBV4-1 to TRBJ2-3, with D perhaps TRBD1 (6 bases). Germline CDR1 and CDR2: MGHRA and YSYEKL. V was cut by 0 bases and J by 10 bases, with 11 bases left in between. The CDR3 extends over 13 amino acids. The CDR3, as DNA: TGCGCCAGCAGCCAAGACAGGGGCGGGTCGCAGTATTTT. Encoded protein: CASSQDRGGSQYF.

The chain is built from TRBV20-1 and TRBJ1-5; 7 positions match TRBD1. The CDR3 totals 14 residues. Germline CDR1 reads DFQATT; CDR2 reads SNEGSKA (reference sequence). Trimming took 5 bases from V and 5 from J; bases not matched to a gene: 9. The CDR3 DNA follows: TGCAGTGCTCCTTCGGACAGGAGGGATCAGCCCCAGCATTTT. This translates into CSAPSDRRDQPQHF.

In its sample, this clonotype was seen a few times. The genes are TRBV6-5 and TRBJ1-2; D gene uncertain. Trimming took off 2 bases at V and 5 bases at J, with 12 bases between the two ends. The CDR3 is 14 residues long. Germline values: CDR1 MNHEY, CDR2 SVGAGI. The CDR3 DNA reads TGTGCCAGCAGTTACGCGGCCTTTAATTATGGCTACACCTTC. The encoded protein is CASSYAAFNYGYTF.

The rearrangement links TRBV20-1 to TRBJ2-3, with 10 bases that match TRBD2. V trimming: 3 bases; J trimming: 7 bases; junction bases outside the gene matches: 10. In germline, CDR1 is DFQATT, CDR2 SNEGSKA (reference sequence). CDR3 length equals 15 residues. The CDR3 loop reads CSASDGRAGGYTQYF. The CDR3, as DNA: TGCAGTGCTAGTGACGGCCGAGCGGGGGGGTATACGCAGTATTTT.

This clonotype has just a few counts. This chain links TRBV7-9 with TRBJ1-1, with D possibly being TRBD1 (5 bases). The V gene's germline CDR1 is SEHNR and CDR2 FQNEAQ (reference sequence). V was clipped by 2 bases and J by 1 base, with 20 bases between them. This CDR3 contains 18 residues. The CDR3 loop is CASSLMRGVRIRNTEAFF. The CDR3 bases are TGTGCCAGCAGCTTAATGAGAGGGGTTAGGATTCGGAACACTGAAGCTTTCTTT.

The V call is TRBV5-1, the J call TRBJ1-2; 9 nucleotides line up with TRBD1. V was clipped by 0 bases and J by 5 bases; unmatched bases: 5. Germline-derived CDR1 and CDR2 are SGHRS and YFSETQ. The CDR3 has 15 amino acids. CDR3 sequence (DNA): TGCGCCAGCAGCTTGGGACAGGGGGGACGGTATGGCTACACCTTC. Its translation is CASSLGQGGRYGYTF.

The V call is TRBV10-3, the J call TRBJ1-1, with TRBD1 identical over 12 bases. This CDR3 is built from 14 residues. CDR1 and CDR2 (germline): ENHRY, SYGVKD. Losses at the gene ends were 11 bases for V and 5 bases for J; bases not matched to a gene: 9. The CDR3 region has the DNA TGTGCCTCCGGGGACAGGGGGCGAGGAACTGAAGCTTTCTTT. Protein product: CASGDRGRGTEAFF.

This clonotype was detected only once. This chain connects TRBV10-3 to TRBJ1-6; D is possibly TRBD1 (5 bases). CDR3 length: 13 amino acids. V was clipped by 7 bases and J by 12 bases, with 16 bases between them. Germline V lookup: CDR1 ENHRY, CDR2 SYGVKD. CDR3 loop: CAITEGAGGPLHF. The CDR3 DNA reads as TGTGCCATCACCGAAGGGGCTGGGGGACCCCTCCACTTT.

The chain couples TRBV4-2 to TRBJ2-2, with 9 bases lining up with TRBD2. CDR1 is LGHNA and CDR2 is YNFKEQ in the germline V gene. The CDR3 loop spans 16 amino acids. V was clipped by 4 bases and J by 6 bases; unmatched bases: 9. The CDR3 protein is CASSPSGGNRPGELFF. CDR3 nucleotide sequence: TGTGCCAGCAGCCCAAGCGGGGGGAACAGACCCGGGGAGCTGTTTTTT.

V and J are TRBV18 and TRBJ2-7, with 7 bases identical to TRBD1. The germline gives CDR1 KGHSH, CDR2 LQKENI. The ends lost 7 bases at V and 5 bases at J; junction bases unmatched: 8. The CDR3 runs to 13 residues. The CDR3 protein is CASFGDREHEQYF. The CDR3 nucleotides read TGTGCCAGCTTTGGTGACAGGGAACACGAGCAGTACTTC.

The CDR3 DNA is TGTGCCAGCAGTTTGACCGGGACAGTGAACACTGAAGCTTTCTTT. This gives the protein CASSLTGTVNTEAFF. The genes are TRBV27 and TRBJ1-1; 7 bases match TRBD1. The V gene end was trimmed by 3 bases and the J gene end by 0 bases; junction bases not matched to a gene: 4. Germline CDR1 MNHEY, CDR2 SMNVEV (reference sequence). The CDR3 covers 15 residues.

The chain carries TRBV27 and TRBJ1-2, with 7 bases fitting TRBD1. Germline V gene lookup returns CDR1 MNHEY and CDR2 SMNVEV (reference sequence). V lost 0 bases and J lost 7; bases outside the gene matches: 5. This CDR3 is built from 14 residues. CDR3 protein: CASSLSGGGGGYTF. The CDR3 DNA sequence: TGTGCCAGCAGTTTATCGGGAGGGGGCGGTGGCTACACCTTC.

The CDR3 sequence: CASRPGGSTNYGYTF. CDR3 coding DNA: TGCGCCAGCAGACCAGGGGGCTCCACTAACTATGGCTACACCTTC. This rearrangement joins TRBV5-1 to TRBJ1-2, with 8 bases that match TRBD1. Germline V gives CDR1 SGHRS, CDR2 YFSETQ. CDR3 length: 15 residues. With 5 bases clipped from V and 0 bases from J, the junction kept 6 bases outside the gene matches.

This chain connects TRBV6-2 or TRBV6-3 to TRBJ2-2; 9 bases map to TRBD2. This CDR3 contains 15 residues. Trimming at V came to 6 bases and at J to 3 bases, leaving 5 bases not matched to a gene. Per the germline V gene, CDR1 is MNHEY and CDR2 is SVGEGT. The CDR3 sequence: CASSFSGSDTGELFF. The CDR3, as DNA: TGTGCCAGCAGCTTTAGCGGGAGCGACACCGGGGAGCTGTTTTTT.

This clonotype was recorded many times. The chain combines TRBV29-1 with TRBJ1-2; 7 bases are a match to TRBD1. This CDR3 spans 11 amino acids. With 7 bases clipped from V and 6 bases from J, the junction kept 5 bases outside the gene matches. Germline V gene lookup returns CDR1 SQVTM and CDR2 ANQGSEA. The CDR3 DNA sequence: TGCAGCGACAGACAGGGAGATGGCTACACCTTC. Protein: CSDRQGDGYTF.

This clonotype was observed a handful of times. This chain joins TRBV20-1 and TRBJ2-5; TRBD2 might be the D (6 bases). The CDR3 covers 13 residues. Germline CDR1 reads DFQATT; CDR2 reads SNEGSKA (reference sequence). Trimming cost V 3 bases and J 5 bases, with 13 bases left between them. CDR3 nucleotide sequence: TGCAGTGCTAGCTACGGGGGTCGGGAGACCCAGTACTTC. This gives the protein CSASYGGRETQYF.

The chain links TRBV29-1 to TRBJ2-7; TRBD1 matches 7 bases. The germline gives CDR1 SQVTM, CDR2 ANQGSEA. Trimming cost V 7 bases and J 1 base; bases outside gene matches: 10. This CDR3 has 14 residues. The CDR3 coding sequence is TGCAGCGCTCGTCCGGGACAGACGTCCTACGAGCAGTACTTC. Its protein is CSARPGQTSYEQYF.

This clonotype showed up just a few times. The chain has TRBV11-2 and TRBJ2-3; 9 bases align to TRBD2. The CDR3 has 17 amino acids. J gave up 1 base and V 0 bases, and 5 bases lay outside the gene matches. Germline V CDR1 and CDR2: SGHAT, FQNNGV. The CDR3 reads CASSLDRLAGRTDTQYF. The CDR3, as DNA: TGTGCCAGCAGCTTAGATCGGCTAGCGGGACGCACAGATACGCAGTATTTT. The full variable domain, with the rest looked up from reference TRBV11-2 and TRBJ2-3, is EAGVAQSPRYKIIEKRQSVAFWCNPISGHATLYWYQQILGQGPKLLIQFQNNGVVDDSQLPKDRFSAERLKGVDSTLKIQPAKLEDSAVYLCASSLDRLAGRTDTQYFGPGTRLTVL.

The chain joins TRBV6-5 to TRBJ2-1; weak D call: TRBD1 (6 bases). Between the trimmed V and J ends, which lost 8 bases and 5 bases, there was a span of 19 bases. There are 15 residues in the CDR3. Per the germline V gene, CDR1 is MNHEY and CDR2 is SVGAGI. The CDR3 sequence: CASCDRQWGHNEQFF. The CDR3 nucleotides read TGTGCCAGCTGCGACAGGCAGTGGGGTCACAATGAGCAGTTCTTC.

This clonotype was seen a few times. The chain is built from TRBV9 and TRBJ2-7; D is possibly TRBD2 (5 bases). CDR1 is SGDLS and CDR2 is YYNGEE in the germline V gene. CDR3 size: 14 residues. V was cut by 2 bases and J by 2 bases, with 11 bases left in between. The CDR3 protein is CASSVEPEAYEQYF. As DNA, the CDR3 is TGTGCCAGCAGCGTTGAGCCGGAGGCCTACGAGCAGTACTTC.

This chain connects TRBV24-1 to TRBJ2-1, with D uncertain. The CDR3 consists of 13 residues. Germline values: CDR1 KGHDR, CDR2 SFDVKD. V was clipped by 6 bases and J by 1 base, with 6 bases between them. CDR3: CATSQNSYNEQFF. In DNA form, the CDR3 reads TGTGCCACCAGTCAGAATTCCTACAATGAGCAGTTCTTC.